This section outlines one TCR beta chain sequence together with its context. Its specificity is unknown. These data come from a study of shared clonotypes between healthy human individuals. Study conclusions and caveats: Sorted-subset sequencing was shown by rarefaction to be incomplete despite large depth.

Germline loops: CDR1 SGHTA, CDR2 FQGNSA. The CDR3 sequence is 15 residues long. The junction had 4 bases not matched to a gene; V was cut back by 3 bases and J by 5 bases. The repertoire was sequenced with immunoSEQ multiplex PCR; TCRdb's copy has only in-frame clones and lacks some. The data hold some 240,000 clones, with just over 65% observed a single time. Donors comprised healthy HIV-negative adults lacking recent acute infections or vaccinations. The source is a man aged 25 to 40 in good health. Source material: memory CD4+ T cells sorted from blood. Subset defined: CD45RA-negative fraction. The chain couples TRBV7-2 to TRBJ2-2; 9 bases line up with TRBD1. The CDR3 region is CASSFLGTGTGELFF. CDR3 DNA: TGTGCCAGCAGCTTTCTTGGGACAGGGACCGGGGAGCTGTTTTTT. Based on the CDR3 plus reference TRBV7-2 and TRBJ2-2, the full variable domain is GAGVSQSPSNKVTEKGKDVELRCDPISGHTALYWYRQSLGQGLEFLIYFQGNSAPDKSGLPSDRFSAERTGGSVSTLTIQRTQQEDSAVYLCASSFLGTGTGELFFGEGSRLTVL.